The T cell receptor beta chain under discussion was sequenced for a study of cytotoxic CD8 clonotypes in ibrutinib-treated CLL (dated by TCRdb to about 2021). About the investigation overall: The cohort included about 15 treatment-naive and approximately eleven relapsed/refractory patients; some 18 were IGHV unmutated. Responses were partial in some 24 patients and complete in 2; after median approximately 5.5 years follow-up, 14 stayed in remission and approximately 12 progressed. Samples at response were collected after a median of around twelve months of treatment, with a range of roughly 6 to 40 months. Samples averaged roughly 260,000 productive templates and just under 95,000 productive rearrangements. Longitudinal samples were obtainable from about 30% of the roughly 90 participants in the trial. Cryopreserved peripheral blood mononuclear cells were collected at three points: before therapy, at response, and at either sustained remission or disease progression. Patients were still on ibrutinib when every remission and progressive disease sample was collected.

Taken from cysteine to phenylalanine, the CDR3 has 14 residues. Only CDR3 DNA remains: 42 bases, in frame from the first base. The germline ends are 7 bases apart after V is trimmed by 1 base and J by 0 bases. CDR1 and CDR2 were assigned from the germline V gene as MGHRA and YSYEKL. On this clone itself: Its antigen remains unidentified. Within one base of it there is no much larger clone, and no base qualities were kept.

The sample's time point label, in plain terms: about eleven months on ibrutinib. For TCR beta library preparation, roughly 2 micrograms of genomic DNA were extracted from the cryopreserved PBMCs. Longitudinal blood samples from CLL patients on ibrutinib monotherapy were analyzed using high-throughput TCR beta sequencing. Patients were enrolled in a phase 2 open-label single-center ibrutinib monotherapy trial. Each clonotype received, on average, 10x coverage in deep resolution sequencing performed on a MiSeq, where the target depth lay between 1 in 1 million and 1 in 200,000 T cells. The immunoSEQ hsTCRB Kit was used to generate TCR beta libraries. Per the original workflow: Data were analyzed with ImmunoSEQ Data Assistant and ImmunoSEQ Analyzer, with V, D and J genes assigned per IMGT definitions. Clonality, which ranges from 0 to 1, was calculated as one minus the normalized Shannon entropy of productive rearrangement frequencies. Public clonotype analysis was restricted to overrepresented clonotypes comprising at least 0.05% of each patient's repertoire. Some 13 age-matched healthy donor repertoires from immuneACCESS served as clonality controls. TCRdb obtained this table from immuneACCESS and retained in-frame rearrangements with V and J assigned. These tables miss some clones; where compared with another copy, unresolved V genes account for less than half of the shortfall, and the remainder is unexplained. The V and J calls and the clone size are those of that table, but D and trimming were determined from the DNA. Here the sample has 35,000 to 45,000 clones; almost 70% occur a single time. The ten largest clones take up approximately 12% of the sample.

What the work shows at the level of the full study, not this receptor alone: Baseline clonality was found to be higher than that of age-matched healthy donors and was strongly correlated with circulating CD8+ T-cell counts. Sampling times were not matched between sustained-remission and progressing patients, and lymph node repertoires were not studied. Public clonotypes were rare and either shrank or stayed stable during treatment, and the rise in clonality at ibrutinib response reflected expansion of private clonotypes. At ibrutinib response clonality went up, during sustained remission it held steady, and at progression it dropped back toward baseline.

The sequenced sample was PBMCs, obtained after 12 months of ibrutinib treatment. The sequence derives from a human donor with chronic lymphocytic leukemia. The sequence links TRBV4-1 to TRBJ2-7; a tentative D match to TRBD2 spans 5 bases. The CDR3 has the sequence CASSQGGSSYEQYF. The nucleotide sequence reads as follows: TGCGCCAGCAGCCAAGGAGGGAGCTCCTACGAGCAGTACTTC.